Each of the 23 T cell receptor beta chains below was sequenced from the same sample in a study of T cell repertoires in cytomegalovirus infection (dated by TCRdb to about 2019). Which antigens these TCRs recognize remains unknown. The treatment or condition label, read with the paper, signifies: in vitro stimulation with specific CMV peptide epitopes to enrich CMV-specific T cells. Sequenced using an Illumina HiSeq 1500. TCRdb itself trimmed the public reads at Q25 with fastp, ran MiXCR and retained productive beta chains. Every distinct CDR3 protein forms one entry, paired with its most common genes and DNA. In this sample the table shows about 920,000 distinct CDR3 sequences, less than 40% of which occur a single time. Over 12% of the sample is taken by the ten largest. The specimen was cultured CD8+ T cells from PBMCs, collected from culture after CMV antigen stimulation. Every receptor here comes from a human donor in good health (CMV status not recorded). Some clones in this sample may be carry-over from other donors' samples.

The CDR3 DNA reads as TGTGCCAGCAGTGAAGCGCGACTTCCTGAGCAGTTCTTC. Its protein is CASSEARLPEQFF. The V and J genes are TRBV2 and TRBJ2-1; no definite D call. This CDR3 has 13 residues. In germline, CDR1 is SNHLY, CDR2 FYNNEI. Deletions cut 0 bases from V and 9 bases from J, with 9 bases between.

Of note for this clonotype: This sequence may be a read error, since a much larger clone differs from it by one base. The CDR3 reads CASSSSGTGDYEQYF. In DNA form, the CDR3 reads TGTGCCAGCAGCTCCTCCGGGACAGGGGACTACGAGCAGTACTTC. V and J are TRBV7-6 and TRBJ2-7; 10 positions match TRBD1. The CDR3 has 15 amino acids. In germline, CDR1 is SGHVS, CDR2 FNYEAQ. J lost 3 bases, V lost 4 bases, and 6 bases had no gene match.

The rearrangement joins TRBV4-3 to TRBJ2-1; 13 bases map to TRBD2. Trimming cost V 2 bases and J 13 bases; bases outside gene matches: 11. CDR3 length: 16 residues. The V gene's germline CDR1 is LGHNA and CDR2 YSLEER. CDR3 nucleotides: TGCGCCAGCAGCCAACGAACTAGCGGGGGGGGAGGTGATCAGTTCTTC. Its translation: CASSQRTSGGGGDQFF.

There are many counts of this clonotype. The rearrangement links TRBV7-9 to TRBJ2-5, with a weak D call TRBD1 (5 bases). This CDR3 is built from 14 residues. V lost 4 bases to trimming and J lost 1 base, with 10 bases between them. Germline CDR1 reads SEHNR; CDR2 reads FQNEAQ (reference sequence). This CDR3 is CASSSRQSQETQYF. The CDR3 nucleotides read TGTGCCAGCAGCTCCAGACAGTCCCAAGAGACCCAGTACTTC. Full variable domain (missing parts from reference TRBV7-9 and TRBJ2-5): DTGVSQNPRHKITKRGQNVTFRCDPISEHNRLYWYRQTLGQGPEFLTYFQNEAQLEKSRLLSDRFSAERPKGSFSTLEIQRTEQGDSAMYLCASSSRQSQETQYFGPGTRLLVL.

The J gene is TRBJ2-3, the V gene TRBV4-3; D is uncertain. Germline lookup yields CDR1 LGHNA and CDR2 YSLEER. The CDR3 runs 13 residues. V lost 2 bases and J 5 bases, leaving 8 bases between the germline ends. Here the CDR3 DNA reads TGCGCCAGCAGCCAATCCCTCGGAGATACGCAGTATTTT. Its translation: CASSQSLGDTQYF.

The chain uses TRBV5-1 and TRBJ2-3, with 8 bases lining up with TRBD1. The junction had 6 bases not matched to a gene; V was cut back by 4 bases and J by 2 bases. Germline V gene lookup returns CDR1 SGHRS and CDR2 YFSETQ. CDR3 length equals 15 residues. CDR3 DNA sequence: TGCGCCAGCAGCGCGTGGGACAGGTCCACAGATACGCAGTATTTT. Its protein is CASSAWDRSTDTQYF.

A few counts support this clonotype. A junction boundary mismatches the germline segment, possibly from a read error. The rearrangement uses TRBV7-6 and TRBJ2-5; D possibly corresponds to TRBD1 (6 bases). The CDR3 sequence is 15 residues long. Germline loops: CDR1 SGHVS, CDR2 FNYEAQ. The CDR3 loop reads CASSSHRTDQETQYF. CDR3 DNA sequence: TGTGCTAGCAGCTCCCACCGGACAGACCAAGAGACCCAGTACTTC.

In its sample, this clonotype was seen a few times. The rearrangement uses TRBV19 and TRBJ2-1; 8 positions agree with TRBD2. Germline V lookup: CDR1 LNHDA, CDR2 SQIVND (reference sequence). The CDR3 contains 15 residues. Trimming at V came to 6 bases and at J to 3 bases, leaving 7 bases not matched to a gene. The CDR3 DNA reads TGTGCCAGTAGCCTACGGGGGGGCTTCTACAATGAGCAGTTCTTC. Translated, it gives CASSLRGGFYNEQFF. Based on the CDR3 plus reference TRBV19 and TRBJ2-1, the full variable domain is DGGITQSPKYLFRKEGQNVTLSCEQNLNHDAMYWYRQDPGQGLRLIYYSQIVNDFQKGDIAEGYSVSREKKESFPLTVTSAQKNPTAFYLCASSLRGGFYNEQFFGPGTRLTVL.

This clonotype was counted between two and nine times. The chain carries TRBV12-5 and TRBJ1-1; D remains ambiguous. The V and J ends lost 3 bases and 0 bases respectively, with 14 bases between them. Per the germline V gene, CDR1 is LGHNT and CDR2 is FRNRAP. The CDR3 loop spans 16 amino acids. DNA for the CDR3: TGTGCTAGTGGTTTTCTAGTGGAACTTATGAACACTGAAGCTTTCTTT. Translation: CASGFLVELMNTEAFF.

The chain couples TRBV10-2 to TRBJ1-5, with D possibly TRBD1 on 5 matching bases. The V end lost 7 bases, the J end lost 4 bases, and 11 bases lay between the germline ends. The CDR3 length is 13 residues. CDR1 and CDR2 from the germline V gene are WSHSY and SAAADI. The CDR3 sequence is CASNSGGNQPQHF. The CDR3 region has the DNA TGCGCCAGCAACTCCGGGGGGAATCAGCCCCAGCATTTT.

This clonotype has at least ten counts. The V and J genes are TRBV7-6 and TRBJ2-7, with D tentatively TRBD1 (5 bases). Looked up from germline, CDR1 is SGHVS and CDR2 is FNYEAQ. The V gene lost 5 bases and the J gene lost 7 bases, with 21 bases spanning the gap. This CDR3 is built from 15 residues. Written as DNA, the CDR3 is TGTGCCAGCAGCCTTGGGAAGGGGCCATTCGGGGAGCAGTACTTC. Translating gives CASSLGKGPFGEQYF.

The chain joins TRBV15 to TRBJ2-1, with D possibly being TRBD1 or TRBD2 (5 bases each). Trimming pared 3 bases from V and 6 bases from J, leaving 12 bases between. The CDR3 is made up of 14 amino acids. The germline gives CDR1 LNHNV, CDR2 YYDKDF (reference sequence). Here the CDR3 reads CATSSYGAFNEQFF. In DNA form, the CDR3 reads TGTGCCACCAGCAGCTACGGGGCTTTCAATGAGCAGTTCTTC.

This clonotype was observed a few times. This chain uses TRBV10-3 with TRBJ2-1, with 8 bases fitting TRBD1. Germline CDR1 ENHRY, CDR2 SYGVKD. Germline trimming cut 3 bases from V and 4 bases from J; bases unmatched to any gene: 8. The CDR3 totals 16 residues. The CDR3 DNA reads as TGTGCCATCAGTGACCCTGGACAGGGTTGGTACAATGAGCAGTTCTTC. This sequence encodes CAISDPGQGWYNEQFF.

The chain has TRBV9 and TRBJ2-3, with TRBD2 identical over 15 bases. This CDR3 region has 19 residues. V shed 1 base, J shed 0 bases, and the junction held 6 bases outside the gene matches. Germline V lookup: CDR1 SGDLS, CDR2 YYNGEE. The CDR3 reads CASSVIGLAGGPSTDTQYF. The CDR3 bases are TGTGCCAGCAGCGTAATCGGACTAGCGGGGGGGCCTAGCACAGATACGCAGTATTTT.

This clonotype was recorded a few times. The chain joins TRBV4-3 to TRBJ2-3; 9 nucleotides agree with TRBD1. The J segment lost 7 bases and the V segment lost 4 bases, leaving 15 bases of the junction unmatched. Germline CDR1 is LGHNA and CDR2 is YSLEER. This CDR3 is built from 17 residues. CDR3 DNA: TGCGCCAGCAGCCTCGGGGGGACAGGGCGCACAATTAATACGCAGTATTTT. Protein product: CASSLGGTGRTINTQYF.

Of note for this clonotype: It may be a read error: a sequence one base away is much more abundant. The chain is built from TRBV7-2 and TRBJ2-1, with D unclear. Germline loops: CDR1 SGHTA, CDR2 FQGNSA. Trimming stripped 3 bases from V and 4 bases from J, with 16 bases between. This CDR3 is built from 16 residues. CDR3 residues: CASSFNGNPIYNEQFF. CDR3 DNA sequence: TGTGCCAGCAGCTTTAACGGCAATCCAATTTACAATGAGCAGTTCTTC.

The gene calls are TRBV6-5 and TRBJ1-3; 11 bases fit TRBD1. The CDR3 totals 16 residues. CDR1 and CDR2 (germline): MNHEY, SVGAGI. V was pared by 2 bases and J by 0 bases, with 0 bases of the junction left unmatched. In DNA form, the CDR3 reads TGTGCCAGCAGTTACGGGACAGGGGGCTCTGGAAACACCATATATTTT. Protein sequence: CASSYGTGGSGNTIYF.

This sequence joins TRBV4-2 and TRBJ1-2; D is unresolved. CDR3 size: 13 residues. Germline V gene sequence: CDR1 LGHNA, CDR2 YNFKEQ. The ends were cut back, 1 base at V and 7 bases at J, with 10 bases in the middle. CDR3 nucleotides: TGTGCCAGCAGCCAAGGTGGAGGGAGTGGCTACACCTTC. Encoded protein: CASSQGGGSGYTF.

The chain links TRBV19 to TRBJ2-1; 11 positions agree with TRBD1. CDR1 and CDR2 (germline): LNHDA, SQIVND (reference sequence). This CDR3 is 16 amino acids long. V shed 3 bases and J 2 bases; nucleotides not matched to a gene: 3. The CDR3 protein is CASSIMGQGAYNEQFF. The DNA for the CDR3 is TGTGCCAGTAGTATTATGGGACAGGGGGCCTACAATGAGCAGTTCTTC.

This rearrangement joins TRBV9 to TRBJ1-4; D perhaps matches TRBD1 (6 bases). Germline loops: CDR1 SGDLS, CDR2 YYNGEE. This CDR3 is 16 amino acids long. V lost 4 bases and J lost 0, with 13 bases in between. CDR3 nucleotides: TGTGCCAGCAGCCCCAGGGGAGCGGCAACTAATGAAAAACTGTTTTTT. Residues: CASSPRGAATNEKLFF.

The V gene is TRBV27, the J gene TRBJ2-7; D may match TRBD1 or TRBD2 (6 bases each). The V gene's germline CDR1 is MNHEY and CDR2 SMNVEV (reference sequence). V was trimmed by 2 bases and J by 0 bases, leaving 11 bases between them. This CDR3 is 15 amino acids long. CDR3 coding DNA: TGTGCCAGCAGTTTAAGGGGGGCACCCTCCTACGAGCAGTACTTC. As protein: CASSLRGAPSYEQYF.

The chain joins TRBV27 to TRBJ2-1; 13 bases are a match to TRBD2. CDR1 and CDR2 from the germline V gene are MNHEY and SMNVEV (reference sequence). V lost 6 bases to trimming and J lost 0 bases; unmatched junction nucleotides: 8. The CDR3 length is 18 residues. Here the CDR3 reads CASRTGLAGSSSYNEQFF. DNA for the CDR3: TGTGCCAGCAGGACGGGACTAGCGGGGTCTAGCTCCTACAATGAGCAGTTCTTC.

The V call is TRBV2, the J call TRBJ2-3; 8 bases are a match to TRBD2. The ends lost 8 bases at V and 8 bases at J; junction bases unmatched: 12. CDR1 and CDR2 (germline): SNHLY, FYNNEI. The CDR3 runs to 14 residues. CDR3 sequence: CASPGGPPRGTQYF. Written as DNA, the CDR3 is TGTGCCAGCCCGGGAGGGCCGCCCCGAGGTACGCAGTATTTT.